This T cell receptor beta chain derives from a study of T-cell memory formation after mild COVID-19. Across the whole study: Across donors, TCR clusters were largely donor specific.

The germline gives CDR1 SNHLY, CDR2 FYNNEI. The trim removed 2 bases at V and 2 bases at J, leaving 6 bases unmatched. The CDR3 contains 15 residues. TCRdb reprocessed the 5' RACE reads with MiXCR, giving one entry per CDR3 protein. Of about 140,000 distinct CDR3 sequences listed, around 15% are singletons. Findings of the study overall: SARS-CoV-2 specificity of second-wave clones peaking day 37 was unconfirmed. Shrinking CD4+ clones were chiefly CM and EM; CD8+ ones were chiefly EMRA.

Concerning this clonotype: Its antigen is undetermined.

The receptor was isolated from an adult woman who had mild COVID-19 (a few samples of this study predate the infection). Cell type and time point are not known. The chain has TRBV2 and TRBJ2-7; 7 nucleotides match TRBD1. The source material was PBMCs or a T cell subset sorted from them (not recorded which). Here the CDR3 reads CASSETAGGPYEQYF. DNA for the CDR3: TGTGCCAGCAGTGAAACTGCAGGGGGACCCTACGAGCAGTACTTC.